This entry is about one T cell receptor beta chain. The antigen remains unidentified. The sample belongs to a study of shared clonotypes between healthy human individuals. About the research overall: Participating donors consisted of two women and a few men aged 18 to 49.

Findings and caveats of the study: Owing to a small donor count, the genetic and exposure-history diversity represented was limited.

The data were produced by immunoSEQ multiplex PCR, yet TCRdb's version contains in-frame clones alone and is incomplete. There are about 2 million clones in the sample; just under 95% occur only once, and about 1.1% lies in the top ten. Cells designated naive CD8 were CD45RO-negative and were positively selected for CCR7, with terminally differentiated effector memory CD45RA+ cells excluded. This sequence was found in a man aged 18 to 29 in good health. The sequencing sample was made of naive CD8+ T cells sorted from blood.

DNA for the CDR3: TGTGCCAGCAGTTATACAGCGGGAGGGTCCTACAATGAGCAGTTCTTC. As protein: CASSYTAGGSYNEQFF. The chain joins TRBV27 to TRBJ2-1; 10 nucleotides line up with TRBD2. Unmatched junction bases numbered 4, after V lost 4 bases and J lost 1 base. This CDR3 contains 16 residues. The V gene's germline CDR1 is MNHEY and CDR2 SMNVEV (reference sequence).